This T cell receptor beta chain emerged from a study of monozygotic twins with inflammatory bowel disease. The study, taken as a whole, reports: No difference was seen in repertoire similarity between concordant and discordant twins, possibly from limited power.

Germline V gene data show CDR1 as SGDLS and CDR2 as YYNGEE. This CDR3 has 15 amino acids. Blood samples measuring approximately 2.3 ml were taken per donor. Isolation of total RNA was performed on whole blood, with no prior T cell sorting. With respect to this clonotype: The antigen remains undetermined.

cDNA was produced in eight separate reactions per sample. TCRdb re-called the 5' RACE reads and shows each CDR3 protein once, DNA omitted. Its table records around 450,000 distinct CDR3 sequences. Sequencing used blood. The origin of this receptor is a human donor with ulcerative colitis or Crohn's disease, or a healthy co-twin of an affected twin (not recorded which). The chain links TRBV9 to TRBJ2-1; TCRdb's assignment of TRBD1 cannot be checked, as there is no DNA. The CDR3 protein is CASSRSGTLYNEQFF.